The 3 T cell receptor beta chains below come from one sample, sequenced in a study of T cells after yellow fever vaccination. Each CDR3 protein gets one entry after TCRdb re-called the 5' RACE reads with MiXCR. The sample lists nearly 300,000 distinct CDR3 sequences, under 9% seen once, with over 3% in the top ten. This sample comprised CD4+ T cells sorted from PBMCs, obtained 5 days after the yellow fever booster vaccination. These receptor sequences come from a young man who received the YFV17D yellow fever vaccine.

This clonotype was counted only a few times. The chain uses TRBV6-1 and TRBJ2-2; the match to TRBD1 covers 9 bases. Trimming cost V 9 bases and J 1 base; bases outside gene matches: 6. Per germline, CDR1 MNHNS and CDR2 SASEGT. The CDR3 consists of 15 residues. CDR3 loop: CASDRGGQNTGELFF. The CDR3 DNA sequence: TGTGCCAGTGACAGGGGGGGACAGAACACCGGGGAGCTGTTTTTT.

The chain links TRBV30 to TRBJ1-1; no firm D call. CDR1 and CDR2 from the germline V gene are GTSNPN and SVGIG (reference sequence). V dropped 0 bases and J dropped 6 bases, with 8 bases sitting between them. The CDR3 runs 12 residues. CDR3 in DNA: TGTGCCTGGAGTGTGGGGTGGGCTGAAGCTTTCTTT. The encoded protein is CAWSVGWAEAFF.

This clonotype appeared many times. This sequence joins TRBV6-5 and TRBJ2-5; D ambiguous. Trimming removed 6 bases at V and 0 bases at J, with 8 bases between. The germline V gene encodes CDR1 MNHEY and CDR2 SVGAGI. This CDR3 comprises 13 residues. CDR3 nucleotide sequence: TGTGCCAGCAGGGGGTCCCACCAAGAGACCCAGTACTTC. It encodes CASRGSHQETQYF.